This TCR beta chain emerged from a study of blood T cell repertoires in COVID-19. This clone showed up just once. Enrollees, about 18 to 89 years old, lived in some 24 US areas. Trimming cost V 5 bases and J 5 bases; bases outside gene matches: 9. CDR1 SGHNT and CDR2 YYREEE come from the germline V gene (reference sequence). This CDR3 spans 17 amino acids. Authors' analysis steps: Reference gene primer amplification gave nucleated cell count estimates. Data came from immunoSEQ multiplex PCR; TCRdb stores just in-frame clones and leaves some out. For V, J and clone size, that table is used; D and trimming come from the DNA. The sample includes 470,000 or so clones, nearly 90% of them seen just once.

The source of this sequence is a young woman with acute COVID-19. Material: PBMCs or T cells enriched from blood (not recorded which). The chain carries TRBV5-4 and TRBJ2-2, with TRBD2 matching over 13 bases. DNA for the CDR3: TGTGCCAGCAGACCTACTAGCGGGGGGGCCGGTACCGGGGAGCTGTTTTTT. Translating it yields CASRPTSGGAGTGELFF.